A selection of T cell receptor beta chains follows, all from one sample in a study of blood T cells in healthy people across ages. TCRdb independently ran MiXCR on the 5' RACE reads; one entry per CDR3 protein. The sample holds 1.5 million to 2 million distinct CDR3 sequences, approximately 30% seen once. The specimen sequenced was blood. The receptor source for this set is a woman aged 30 to 39 in good health. Each CDR3 is given with its conserved first and last residue. Fields, in order: clone size, V gene, D gene, J gene, CDR3 protein, CDR3 DNA. The D gene is left open where the match is weak. Expanded clones get a size class; other rows say once, few or many, or leave the size out.

few,TRBV20-1,TRBD2,TRBJ2-1,CSANGGVFYEQFF,TGCAGTGCTAACGGGGGGGTTTTCTATGAGCAGTTCTTC
NA,TRBV12-3/TRBV12-4,NA,TRBJ2-1,CASTSGSLSSYNEQFF,TGTGCCAGCACCTCGGGTAGCCTTAGCTCCTACAATGAGCAGTTCTTC
once,TRBV5-1,TRBD2,TRBJ2-7,CVSSLGTSGVEQYF,TGCGTCAGCAGCTTGGGTACTAGCGGGGTCGAGCAGTACTTC
NA,TRBV10-3,TRBD2,TRBJ2-5,CAISDPAGAQETQYF,TGTGCCATCAGTGATCCAGCGGGAGCGCAAGAGACCCAGTACTTC
NA,TRBV10-3,NA,TRBJ2-7,CAISDPEGRGDKQYF,TGTGCCATCAGTGACCCGGAGGGAAGAGGCGACAAGCAGTACTTC
many,TRBV12-3/TRBV12-4,NA,TRBJ2-4,CASTRAASKNIQYF,TGTGCCAGCACTCGGGCCGCGAGCAAAAACATTCAGTACTTC
few,TRBV5-1,NA,TRBJ2-5,CASSLGASVEETQYF,TGCGCCAGCAGCTTGGGGGCTAGTGTCGAAGAGACCCAGTACTTC
NA,TRBV7-7,NA,TRBJ2-5,CASSLLAWETQYF,TGTGCCAGCAGCTTGCTAGCGTGGGAGACCCAGTACTTC
NA,TRBV27,NA,TRBJ1-1,CASSWKGLNTEAFF,TGTGCCAGCAGTTGGAAGGGGCTGAACACTGAAGCTTTCTTT
NA,TRBV7-6,NA,TRBJ2-7,CASSLNPSGTYEQYF,TGTGCCAGCAGCTTAAATCCTTCGGGCACCTACGAGCAGTACTTC
few,TRBV5-5,NA,TRBJ2-3,CASSPLGPTGTDTQYF,TGTGCCAGCAGCCCCCTAGGGCCTACCGGCACAGATACGCAGTATTTT
few,TRBV7-2,NA,TRBJ2-5,CASSPWSGANGEQYF,TGTGCCAGCAGCCCATGGTCGGGGGCTAACGGAGAACAGTACTTC
NA,TRBV29-1,NA,TRBJ2-7,CSVVKGLGEQYF,TGCAGCGTTGTAAAAGGACTGGGCGAGCAGTACTTC
NA,TRBV29-1,TRBD1,TRBJ2-7,CSVEDYRGMFGEQYF,TGCAGCGTTGAAGATTACAGGGGGATGTTCGGCGAGCAGTACTTC
NA,TRBV6-5,TRBD1,TRBJ1-2,CASRPSQGRNGYTF,TGTGCCAGCAGGCCGTCACAGGGGAGGAATGGCTACACCTTC
few,TRBV9,TRBD1,TRBJ1-4,CASSKGQVGEKLFF,TGTGCCAGCAGCAAAGGACAGGTTGGGGAAAAACTGTTTTTT
few,TRBV6-6,TRBD2,TRBJ2-4,CASSFSGGLAKNIQYF,TGTGCCAGCAGTTTTAGCGGGGGACTAGCCAAAAACATTCAGTACTTC
NA,TRBV28,TRBD1,TRBJ2-7,CASRLRTGGDLVEQYF,TGTGCCAGCAGACTTCGGACAGGGGGCGACCTGGTTGAGCAGTACTTC
few,TRBV5-1,NA,TRBJ2-1,CASRSAGNSYNEQFF,TGCGCCAGCAGATCCGCGGGGAACTCCTACAATGAGCAGTTCTTC
NA,TRBV6-6,NA,TRBJ2-4,CASILNRDIAYGQYF,TGTGCCAGCATCTTAAACCGGGACATTGCCTACGGGCAGTACTTC
NA,TRBV7-9,NA,TRBJ2-3,CAGGGTVTDTQYF,TGTGCCGGAGGAGGGACAGTCACAGATACGCAGTATTTT
NA,TRBV28,NA,TRBJ2-1,CASKAQPKVSGEQFF,TGTGCCAGCAAAGCCCAGCCGAAGGTCTCCGGTGAGCAGTTCTTC
NA,TRBV5-1,NA,TRBJ2-1,CAASRGGGQGHNEQFF,TGCGCCGCATCCCGAGGAGGTGGGCAGGGACACAATGAGCAGTTCTTC
few,TRBV6-5,NA,TRBJ2-5,CASSYGAGGLGRETQYF,TGTGCCAGCAGTTACGGCGCTGGCGGCCTTGGGAGGGAGACCCAGTACTTC
few,TRBV18,TRBD2,TRBJ2-7,CASSPPLAGGYEQYF,TGTGCCAGCTCACCACCGCTTGCGGGGGGTTACGAGCAGTACTTC
NA,TRBV20-1,NA,TRBJ1-5,CSAPQSNQPQHF,TGCAGTGCTCCCCAAAGCAATCAGCCCCAGCATTTT
NA,TRBV18,NA,TRBJ2-7,CASSRLSSEQYF,TGTGCCAGCTCACGACTTAGTTCCGAGCAGTACTTC
once,TRBV6-5,TRBD1,TRBJ1-4,CASKTGRERQKLFF,TGTGCCAGCAAGACAGGGAGAGAGCGGCAAAAACTGTTTTTT
few,TRBV28,TRBD2,TRBJ2-5,CVTGTSGPPGTQYF,TGTGTCACGGGGACTAGCGGGCCTCCAGGGACCCAGTACTTC
few,TRBV9,TRBD1,TRBJ2-6,CTSSGTGSGANVLTF,TGTACCAGCAGCGGGACAGGGTCGGGGGCCAACGTCCTGACTTTC
many,TRBV5-6,NA,TRBJ2-5,CASSLPAGETQYF,TGTGCCAGCAGCTTGCCGGCCGGGGAGACCCAGTACTTC
few,TRBV4-3,NA,TRBJ2-7,CASSQGNGYEQYF,TGCGCCAGCAGCCAAGGGAACGGCTACGAGCAGTACTTC
few,TRBV7-2,TRBD2,TRBJ2-1,CARRLAGGNEQFF,TGTGCCAGACGACTAGCGGGGGGCAATGAGCAGTTCTTC
few,TRBV20-1,NA,TRBJ2-7,CSARDPGGQIDEQYF,TGCAGTGCTAGAGACCCCGGAGGACAAATAGACGAGCAGTACTTC
few,TRBV18,TRBD2,TRBJ2-1,CASSPTSGADNEQFF,TGTGCCAGCTCACCTACTAGCGGGGCGGACAATGAGCAGTTCTTC
NA,TRBV13,TRBD1,TRBJ1-2,CASSHDRGHGYTF,TGTGCCAGCAGCCACGACAGGGGCCATGGCTACACCTTC
many,TRBV20-1,TRBD1,TRBJ2-5,CSASLSIRGQETQYF,TGCAGTGCTAGTCTCTCGATCAGGGGGCAAGAGACCCAGTACTTC
NA,TRBV12-3/TRBV12-4,NA,TRBJ1-2,CASSFDPRGASGYTF,TGTGCCAGCAGTTTTGACCCACGGGGGGCGAGTGGCTACACCTTC
many,TRBV6-5,NA,TRBJ2-1,CASSYNFDEQFF,TGTGCCAGCAGTTACAACTTCGATGAGCAGTTCTTC
few,TRBV7-9,NA,TRBJ2-5,CASSSGAFSLETQYF,TGTGCCAGCAGCTCCGGGGCCTTCTCGTTGGAGACCCAGTACTTC